The clone carrying this TCR beta chain was observed at least ten times. Its antigen is as yet unknown. One end of the junction fails to match germline, which may point to a read error. This CDR3 region has 14 residues. The germline CDR1 and CDR2 sequences are SSHAT and FNYEAQ (reference sequence). This record comes from a study of T-cell memory formation after mild COVID-19. The wider study: Largely, the TCR clusters proved donor specific.

The study's findings and limits: The CD4+ clones that contracted clustered mainly within CM and EM, and the CD8+ clones concentrated in EMRA. Pre-infection memory showed some responding clones, and this suggested that cross-reactive memory joined.

5'RACE primed from the constant segment yielded TCR alpha and TCR beta cDNA libraries bearing sample barcodes and UMIs. One entry per CDR3 protein results from TCRdb running MiXCR on the 5' RACE reads. In the table there are about 400,000 distinct CDR3 sequences, around a quarter of which are singletons. The clonotype was recovered from an adult woman who had mild COVID-19 (a few samples of this study predate the infection). Cell type and time point are not known. The sample was PBMCs or a T cell subset sorted from them (not recorded which). V and J are TRBV7-7 and TRBJ2-1, with D maybe TRBD1 (5 bases). This CDR3 reads CASSPRADYNEQFF. DNA of the CDR3: TGTGCTAGCAGCCCCAGGGCGGATTACAATGAGCAGTTCTTC.